The T cell receptor beta chain described here comes from a study of T cells in Graves' hyperthyroidism and ophthalmopathy. This CDR3 is 14 amino acids long. Trimming at V came to 5 bases and at J to 1 base, leaving 8 bases not matched to a gene. Per the germline V gene, CDR1 is DFQATT and CDR2 is SNEGSKA (reference sequence). The source material, RNA transcripts, was used to amplify TCR beta CDR3 regions. HTBI primers were the set used in a first-round RT-PCR of the TCR CDR3. Via MiXCR, TCRdb re-called the multiplex PCR reads, giving one row per CDR3 protein. The table has around 600,000 distinct CDR3 sequences, 11% to 15% seen once. This clonotype was seen a handful of times.

The gene calls are TRBV20-1 and TRBJ2-7; 7 bases are shared with TRBD2. The receptor was isolated from a woman aged 18-29 years with Graves' ophthalmopathy. Input material: blood. CDR3 amino acids: CSAPGRERSYEQYF. In DNA form, the CDR3 reads TGCAGTGCTCCCGGGCGGGAGAGATCCTACGAGCAGTACTTC.